The 2 T cell receptor beta chains presented below share a single source sample, sequenced in a study of response to subunit inactivated influenza vaccine. TCRdb reanalysed the RT-PCR reads using MiXCR and keeps one entry per CDR3 protein. This sample has about 240,000 distinct CDR3 sequences, with 10% to 15% found just once. Material: non-naive T cells sorted from PBMCs, obtained roughly 15 days before vaccination. These receptors were taken from a man in his forties or fifties who received an inactivated influenza vaccine.

This clonotype was seen more than once but under ten times. The chain has TRBV4-3 and TRBJ2-4; possible D gene TRBD1, 6 bases. The germline V gene has CDR1 LGHNA and CDR2 YSLEER. This CDR3 spans 14 amino acids. V lost 0 bases and J 7 bases, leaving 10 bases between the germline ends. CDR3 in amino acids: CASSQDLGANIQYF. The DNA for the CDR3 is TGCGCCAGCAGCCAAGATCTGGGGGCGAACATTCAGTACTTC.

The table lists this clonotype with many counts. The J gene is TRBJ2-5, the V gene TRBV15, with 11 nucleotides matching TRBD2. Per the germline V gene, CDR1 is LNHNV and CDR2 is YYDKDF (reference sequence). The CDR3 length is 16 residues. V was clipped by 4 bases and J by 5 bases; unmatched bases: 9. The CDR3 reads CATSTLSGGARETQYF. The CDR3 DNA follows: TGTGCCACCAGCACCCTTAGCGGGGGGGCCAGGGAGACCCAGTACTTC. Based on the CDR3 plus reference TRBV15 and TRBJ2-5, the full variable domain is DAMVIQNPRYQVTQFGKPVTLSCSQTLNHNVMYWYQQKSSQAPKLLFHYYDKDFNNEADTPDNFQSRRPNTSFCFLDIRSPGLGDTAMYLCATSTLSGGARETQYFGPGTRLLVL.